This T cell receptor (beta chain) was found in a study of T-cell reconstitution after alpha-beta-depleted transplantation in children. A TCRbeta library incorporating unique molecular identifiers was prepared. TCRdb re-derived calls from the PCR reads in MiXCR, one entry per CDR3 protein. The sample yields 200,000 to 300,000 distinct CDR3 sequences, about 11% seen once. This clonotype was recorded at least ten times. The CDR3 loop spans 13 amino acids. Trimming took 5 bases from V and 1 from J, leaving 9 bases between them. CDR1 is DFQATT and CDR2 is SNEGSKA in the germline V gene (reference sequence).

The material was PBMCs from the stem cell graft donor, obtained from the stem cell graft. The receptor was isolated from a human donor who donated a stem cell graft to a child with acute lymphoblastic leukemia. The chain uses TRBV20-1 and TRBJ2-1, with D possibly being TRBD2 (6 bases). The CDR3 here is CSAGGLSYNEQFF. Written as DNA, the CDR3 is TGCAGTGCTGGAGGGCTTTCCTACAATGAGCAGTTCTTC.